This is a list of T cell receptor beta chains from one sample in a study of OX40 agonist ivuxolimab in advanced cancers. Produced via immunoSEQ multiplex PCR; TCRdb's table is partial and in-frame only. This sample has tens of thousands of clones, with roughly 90% found just once. This sample comprised CD4+ or CD8+ T cells sorted from blood, obtained in a trial of the OX40 agonist ivuxolimab. These receptors came from an adult with an advanced solid tumor such as melanoma, head and neck, liver or kidney cancer. The CDR3 runs from the conserved cysteine through the conserved F or W. Each record gives: J gene, V gene, CDR3 protein.

J gene: TRBJ2-1
V gene: TRBV2
CDR3 protein: CASSTGTTKREYEEQFF

J gene: TRBJ2-1
V gene: TRBV10-3
CDR3 protein: CAISDPWGRRGSYNEQFF

J gene: TRBJ1-1
V gene: TRBV30
CDR3 protein: CAWSVFGQGKVTEAFF

J gene: TRBJ1-1
V gene: TRBV6-1
CDR3 protein: CATGPPEAFF

J gene: TRBJ1-5
V gene: TRBV28
CDR3 protein: CASTALSRVSNQPQHF

J gene: TRBJ2-3
V gene: TRBV29-1
CDR3 protein: CSVEEVAGGTDTQYF

J gene: TRBJ2-7
V gene: TRBV28
CDR3 protein: CASSLYQYRVGHYEQYF

J gene: TRBJ2-3
V gene: TRBV5-1
CDR3 protein: CASSWGTGQATDTQYF

J gene: TRBJ2-2
V gene: TRBV27
CDR3 protein: CASLMRQGQNTGELFF

J gene: TRBJ2-7
V gene: TRBV28
CDR3 protein: CASGGLAGGEQYF

J gene: TRBJ1-2
V gene: TRBV5-6
CDR3 protein: CASSLSNYGYTF

J gene: TRBJ2-7
V gene: TRBV18
CDR3 protein: CASSRDSYEQYF

J gene: TRBJ1-1
V gene: TRBV13
CDR3 protein: CASSLGQLNTEAFF

J gene: TRBJ1-4
V gene: TRBV5-1
CDR3 protein: CASSLAGEGSKLFF

J gene: TRBJ1-3
V gene: TRBV28
CDR3 protein: CASSSRGPFGSGNTIYF

J gene: TRBJ2-3
V gene: TRBV5-1
CDR3 protein: CASSSDRGSTDTQYF

J gene: TRBJ2-4
V gene: TRBV5-6
CDR3 protein: CASRARQIDKNIQYF

J gene: TRBJ2-7
V gene: TRBV11-2
CDR3 protein: CASRSLAGPYEQYF

J gene: TRBJ1-1
V gene: TRBV19
CDR3 protein: CASSRQMNTEAFF

J gene: TRBJ2-2
V gene: TRBV6-1
CDR3 protein: CASSEREGTGELFF

J gene: TRBJ2-7
V gene: TRBV6-5
CDR3 protein: CASSYSTGKYEQYF

J gene: TRBJ2-7
V gene: TRBV10-3
CDR3 protein: CAISDYGTGNYEQYF

J gene: TRBJ2-1
V gene: TRBV6-1
CDR3 protein: CASSERRTGFPNEQFF

J gene: TRBJ2-5
V gene: TRBV30
CDR3 protein: CAWSVLEVPQYF

J gene: TRBJ2-5
V gene: TRBV18
CDR3 protein: CASSPGLGETQYF

J gene: TRBJ2-7
V gene: TRBV13
CDR3 protein: CASSFGSGSSYEQYF

J gene: TRBJ2-1
V gene: TRBV9
CDR3 protein: CASSDVGRIDEQFF

J gene: TRBJ2-3
V gene: TRBV27
CDR3 protein: CASSSLASDTQYF

J gene: TRBJ2-3
V gene: TRBV5-1
CDR3 protein: CASSPGAGLRTDTQYF